The rows below give T cell receptor beta chains drawn from one sample of a study of blood T cell repertoires in COVID-19. TCRdb keeps only in-frame clones here, not all; method: immunoSEQ multiplex PCR. The sample yields about 400,000 clones, roughly 90% seen once. Sequencing input: PBMCs or T cells enriched from blood (not recorded which). These receptors all come from a woman aged 40 to 55 with acute COVID-19. Each CDR3 is given with its conserved first and last residue. The order of the fields is CDR3 length, D gene, V gene, J gene, clone size, CDR3 DNA, CDR3 protein. D genes are given only for firm matches. Clone size is given for some rows only: seen once, a few or many times, or a class if the clone is expanded.

17	TRBD2	TRBV20-1	TRBJ2-3	once	TGCAGTGCTAGTTTCGCGGGGGGGCTAATTAGCACAGATACGCAGTATTTT	CSASFAGGLISTDTQYF
16	TRBD2	TRBV7-9	TRBJ2-2	.	TGTGCCAGCAGCCCCCTTAGCGGGGGGGACACCGGGGAGCTGTTTTTT	CASSPLSGGDTGELFF
12	.	TRBV30	TRBJ1-6	once	TGTGCCTGGGCCGCTTGGAGGTCACCCCTCCACTTT	CAWAAWRSPLHF
14	TRBD2	TRBV6-5	TRBJ2-1	.	TGTGCCAGCAGTTTGCGGACTAGTCGGCATGAGCAGTTCTTC	CASSLRTSRHEQFF
15	TRBD1	TRBV4-2	TRBJ2-2	.	TGTGCCAGCAGCCAAAACAGGGGATTAGGCGGGGAGCTGTTTTTT	CASSQNRGLGGELFF
11	.	TRBV16	TRBJ1-4	.	TGTGCCAGCAGCCCTCGGGAAAAACTGTTTTTT	CASSPREKLFF
13	TRBD1	TRBV5-1	TRBJ1-1	.	TGCGCCAGCAGCTCCCAAGACAGGGGTGAAGCTTTCTTT	CASSSQDRGEAFF
17	TRBD1	TRBV19	TRBJ1-6	few	TGTGCCAGTAGTACGAGGACAGGAGAAGCCTATAATTCACCCCTCCACTTT	CASSTRTGEAYNSPLHF
16	.	TRBV11-2	TRBJ2-1	.	TGTGCCAGCAGCTCCCTCCGCGGACTTCACTACAATGAGCAGTTCTTC	CASSSLRGLHYNEQFF
16	TRBD2	TRBV5-4	TRBJ2-5	.	TGTGCCAGCAGCCCCCAGGGTCTAGCGGGGCAAGAGACCCAGTACTTC	CASSPQGLAGQETQYF
12	.	TRBV2	TRBJ2-1	few	TGTGCCACCAGCCCCAGGGCGCATGAGCAGTTCTTC	CATSPRAHEQFF
15	TRBD1	TRBV4-1	TRBJ1-2	.	TGCGCCAGCAGCCAAACAACCGGGACAGGGGCTTCCTACACCTTC	CASSQTTGTGASYTF
17	.	TRBV4-1	TRBJ2-7	.	TGCGCCAGCAGCCCAACACCCGGGACGGGGGAATCCTACGAGCAGTACTTC	CASSPTPGTGESYEQYF
12	TRBD1	TRBV2	TRBJ1-1	.	TGTGCCAGCAATACAGGGGAAGTGGGAGCTTTCTTT	CASNTGEVGAFF
14	.	TRBV2	TRBJ2-3	.	TGTGCCAGCCGGGAGCCAGCGGCGGGAGATACGCAGTATTTT	CASREPAAGDTQYF
15	TRBD1	TRBV10-1	TRBJ2-3	.	TGCGCCAGCAGTGATCGACAGGGGGGCACAGATACGCAGTATTTT	CASSDRQGGTDTQYF
14	.	TRBV4-2	TRBJ1-1	once	TGTGCCAGCAGCCAAGAAGGGGGGGTGACTGAAGCTTTCTTT	CASSQEGGVTEAFF
15	.	TRBV2	TRBJ2-7	.	TGTGCCAGCAGTGAAGATAACAGGGCGAACTACGAGCAGTACTTC	CASSEDNRANYEQYF
13	.	TRBV12-3/TRBV12-4	TRBJ2-3	.	TGTGCCAGCAGTTTAGGTTACACAGATACGCAGTATTTT	CASSLGYTDTQYF
15	.	TRBV7-6	TRBJ2-3	once	TGTGCCAGCAGCTTAGTTGCAGGCACCACAGATACGCAGTATTTT	CASSLVAGTTDTQYF
14	.	TRBV9	TRBJ1-1	.	TGTGCCAGCAGCGTATCTGACAGGAACACTGAAGCTTTCTTT	CASSVSDRNTEAFF
15	.	TRBV6-1	TRBJ2-5	few	TGTGCCAGCAGTGATCGAGGAGACCACCAAGAGACCCAGTACTTC	CASSDRGDHQETQYF
14	.	TRBV24-1	TRBJ2-1	.	TGTGCCACCAGTTTGAGTGAAGGGAGGAATGAGCAGTTCTTC	CATSLSEGRNEQFF
13	.	TRBV27	TRBJ2-3	.	TGTGCCAGCAGTTTCATTCTATCAGATACGCAGTATTTT	CASSFILSDTQYF
16	TRBD1	TRBV10-1	TRBJ1-4	.	TGCGCCAGACAACCGGGACAGGTGCCAACTAATGAAAAACTGTTTTTT	CARQPGQVPTNEKLFF
11	.	TRBV18	TRBJ2-1	.	TGTGCCAGCTCACCGGGGCATCTGCAGTTCTTC	CASSPGHLQFF
12	.	TRBV29-1	TRBJ1-1	.	TGCAGCGTTCGAGAACCGAACACTGAAGCTTTCTTT	CSVREPNTEAFF
15	TRBD1	TRBV2	TRBJ1-1	.	TGTGCCAGCGGCCGGGACAGGGGGACGAACACTGAAGCTTTCTTT	CASGRDRGTNTEAFF
14	.	TRBV5-4	TRBJ1-2	.	TGTGCCAGCAGCCCGTGGGTAGTCGGGGTGGGCTACACCTTC	CASSPWVVGVGYTF
15	TRBD1	TRBV5-1	TRBJ2-5	.	TGCGCCAGCAGTGTGACAGGGGCTGATCGGGAGACCCAGTACTTC	CASSVTGADRETQYF
16	.	TRBV14	TRBJ1-3	.	TGTGCCAGCAGCCCCCTGGGTCAGGGTCAAGGAAACACCATATATTTT	CASSPLGQGQGNTIYF